Listed below are T cell receptor beta chains from one sample, sequenced in a study of OX40 agonist ivuxolimab in advanced cancers. This table comes from immunoSEQ multiplex PCR, and its TCRdb copy is limited to in-frame clones, with some not included. The repertoire includes about 100,000 clones, 90% of them detected once, and under 0.4% sits in the top ten. The sequences come from CD4+ or CD8+ T cells sorted from blood, collected in a trial of the OX40 agonist ivuxolimab. These receptors all stem from an adult with an advanced solid tumor such as melanoma, head and neck, liver or kidney cancer. Both conserved end residues are part of each CDR3. The order of the fields is V gene, CDR3 protein.

v_gene: TRBV6-6
CDR3aa: CASSYQSSNQPQHF

v_gene: TRBV29-1
CDR3aa: CSVEGVWTSGNTDTQYF

v_gene: TRBV10-3
CDR3aa: CATSAGQGADTQYF

v_gene: TRBV7-9
CDR3aa: CASSLERRRRETQYF

v_gene: TRBV30
CDR3aa: CAWSQGRIPLYNQGQYF

v_gene: TRBV6-1
CDR3aa: CAIRPSAYEQYF

v_gene: TRBV29-1
CDR3aa: CSVELAGGLEQYF

v_gene: TRBV14
CDR3aa: CASSRSGRGVTEAFF

v_gene: TRBV21-1
CDR3aa: CASSSSQTGGYEQYF

v_gene: TRBV10-3
CDR3aa: CAISESGGLYNEQFF

v_gene: TRBV6-1
CDR3aa: CASSEYSRGAKNIQYF

v_gene: TRBV6-5
CDR3aa: CASSKLDTQYF

v_gene: TRBV10-3
CDR3aa: CAISESEGTTGELFF

v_gene: TRBV18
CDR3aa: CASSPGSGVAQHF

v_gene: TRBV7-8
CDR3aa: CASSLDEGGYNEQFF

v_gene: TRBV4-2
CDR3aa: CASSHYGGPYEQYF

v_gene: TRBV7-8
CDR3aa: CASSLVARGISTQYF

v_gene: TRBV18
CDR3aa: CASSPRTRDEAFF

v_gene: TRBV19
CDR3aa: CASRREGNTGELFF

v_gene: TRBV5-6
CDR3aa: CASSLPGTGGYETQYF

v_gene: TRBV11-2
CDR3aa: CASSVLAGGPSEQFF

v_gene: TRBV7-2
CDR3aa: CASSLEAGRPSSYNEQFF

v_gene: TRBV7-6
CDR3aa: CASSLGTSGYTGELFF

v_gene: TRBV27
CDR3aa: CASSFGLADEQYF

v_gene: TRBV16
CDR3aa: CASSSQRASGRDEQFF

v_gene: TRBV28
CDR3aa: CASSRQGSLPQHF

v_gene: TRBV20-1
CDR3aa: CSARHGQGQYF

v_gene: TRBV27
CDR3aa: CASSHGVAETQYF

v_gene: TRBV7-6
CDR3aa: CASSLAPSGRNTGELFF

v_gene: TRBV10-3
CDR3aa: CAISESKGRTYNEQFF

v_gene: TRBV2
CDR3aa: CASSFQGARITEAFF

v_gene: TRBV7-2
CDR3aa: CASSVGTSGSTDTQYF

v_gene: TRBV4-1
CDR3aa: CASSQETGAEQYF

v_gene: TRBV7-2
CDR3aa: CASSLGTGTTGELFF

v_gene: TRBV29-1
CDR3aa: CSVVRQGQETQYF

v_gene: TRBV5-1
CDR3aa: CASSPEVAGGSYEQYF

v_gene: TRBV18
CDR3aa: CASSRQGPYEQYF

v_gene: TRBV2
CDR3aa: CASSGGWTSGAYEQYF

v_gene: TRBV19
CDR3aa: CASSELLTNQSRANVLTF

v_gene: TRBV27
CDR3aa: CASSYLGPDEPQHF

v_gene: TRBV5-8
CDR3aa: CASSLPSGRETQYF

v_gene: TRBV6-5
CDR3aa: CASSYSGVNTGELFF

v_gene: TRBV7-2
CDR3aa: CASSPGRVDTEAFF

v_gene: TRBV5-1
CDR3aa: CASSQDRGGTDTQYF

v_gene: TRBV7-2
CDR3aa: CASSHPDNEQFF

v_gene: TRBV11-2
CDR3aa: CASSLVPGLATDTQYF

v_gene: TRBV5-1
CDR3aa: CASSDSSGTTEAFF

v_gene: TRBV19
CDR3aa: CASSMVGQGPYEQYF

v_gene: TRBV30
CDR3aa: CAWKGRTHQETQYF

v_gene: TRBV7-9
CDR3aa: CASSFGQVAMNTEAFF

v_gene: TRBV4-2
CDR3aa: CASSQTGKYNEQFF

v_gene: TRBV5-1
CDR3aa: CASRLVGENYNEQFF

v_gene: TRBV7-9
CDR3aa: CASSSTSGRAVGSYEQYF

v_gene: TRBV7-2
CDR3aa: CASSQTGVAYGYTF

v_gene: TRBV11-1
CDR3aa: CASSLGGPSTEAFF